This passage covers 9 T cell receptor beta chains from one sample sequenced in a study of PD-1 blockade in classical Hodgkin lymphoma. All patients relapsed after autologous stem cell transplantation, and brentuximab vedotin exposure varied. Using immunoSEQ multiplex PCR, the repertoire was profiled, and TCRdb retains in-frame clones only, with some absent. The sample lists roughly 41,000 clones; around 88% were seen once. Specimen: peripheral blood mononuclear cells (PBMCs), collected before the second cycle of nivolumab. Receptors were obtained from a human donor with classical Hodgkin lymphoma.

The V and J genes are TRBV2 and TRBJ2-2; D is perhaps TRBD2 (6 bases). The CDR3 loop spans 15 amino acids. CDR1 and CDR2 (germline): SNHLY, FYNNEI. The DNA for the CDR3 is TGTGCTGCCGGACTATTCCTGACAAACACCGGGGAGCTGTTTTTT. This sequence encodes CAAGLFLTNTGELFF.

This clone has only one observation. The V and J genes are TRBV14 and TRBJ2-3; 8 nucleotides agree with TRBD2. The CDR3 has 16 residues. Germline CDR1 reads SGHDN; CDR2 reads FVKESK. Trimming cost V 0 bases and J 2 bases; bases outside gene matches: 4. CDR3 region: CASSQEAGGVTDTQYF. CDR3 bases: TGTGCCAGCAGCCAAGAGGCGGGAGGTGTCACAGATACGCAGTATTTT.

This clone was detected only a few times. The chain joins TRBV6-1 to TRBJ1-5; tentatively, D is TRBD1 (6 bases). The CDR3 runs 17 residues. Trimming took 4 bases from V and 4 from J, leaving 20 bases between them. Per the germline V gene, CDR1 is MNHNS and CDR2 is SASEGT. This CDR3 reads CASSAVSWGAGNQPQHF. DNA of the CDR3: TGTGCCAGCAGTGCCGTCAGTTGGGGGGCAGGGAATCAGCCCCAGCATTTT.

V and J are TRBV7-2 and TRBJ2-7, with TRBD2 matching over 7 bases. The CDR3 sequence is 15 residues long. V shed 4 bases and J 3 bases; nucleotides not matched to a gene: 9. Germline V gives CDR1 SGHTA, CDR2 FQGNSA. CDR3: CASSSGGLALYEQYF. The CDR3 region has the DNA TGTGCCAGCAGCTCGGGGGGTCTAGCGCTCTACGAGCAGTACTTC.

In regard to this clone: An end of the junction differs from the germline gene, which may be a read error. V gene TRBV6-1 combines with J gene TRBJ2-7; TRBD2 agrees at 12 bases. CDR1 is MNHNS and CDR2 is SASEGT in the germline V gene. The CDR3 covers 12 residues. Here the CDR3 reads CASSEFWTSGDF. The CDR3 DNA reads as TGTGCCAGCAGTGAATTTTGGACTAGCGGGGACTTC.

This chain connects TRBV28 to TRBJ2-7; D is unresolved. Germline V CDR1 and CDR2: MDHEN, SYDVKM. Trimming took off 2 bases at V and 3 bases at J, with 8 bases between the two ends. This CDR3 has 13 residues. The CDR3 region is CASSLMPSYEQYF. The CDR3 DNA follows: TGTGCCAGCAGTTTAATGCCTAGCTACGAGCAGTACTTC. The full variable domain, in which reference TRBV28 and TRBJ2-7 provide the parts outside the CDR3, is DVKVTQSSRYLVKRTGEKVFLECVQDMDHENMFWYRQDPGLGLRLIYFSYDVKMKEKGDIPEGYSVSREKKERFSLILESASTNQTSMYLCASSLMPSYEQYFGPGTRLTVT.

V usage is TRBV4-1 and J usage is TRBJ2-7; 12 bases fit TRBD2. Per germline, CDR1 MGHRA and CDR2 YSYEKL. Trimming at V came to 0 bases and at J to 7 bases, leaving 4 bases not matched to a gene. The CDR3 contains 15 residues. This CDR3 reads CASSQESSGRGEQYF. For the CDR3, the DNA is TGCGCCAGCAGCCAAGAGTCTAGCGGGAGGGGGGAGCAGTACTTC.

The gene calls are TRBV13 and TRBJ2-5; 7 positions agree with TRBD2. The J segment lost 5 bases and the V segment lost 0 bases, leaving 6 bases of the junction unmatched. The V gene's germline CDR1 is PRHDT and CDR2 FYEKMQ (reference sequence). The CDR3 has 15 residues. As DNA, the CDR3 is TGTGCCAGCAGCTTAGGTGGCGGGAGACGGGAGACCCAGTACTTC. Translated: CASSLGGGRRETQYF.

CDR3 DNA sequence: TGTGCCAGCAGCCAAGATAGAGGGAGGGGTTCTGCTGAGCAGTTCTTC. It is translated as CASSQDRGRGSAEQFF. The chain recombines TRBV14 with TRBJ2-1; 7 nucleotides align to TRBD2. Trimming took 0 bases from V and 9 from J; bases not matched to a gene: 11. Germline assignment: CDR1 SGHDN and CDR2 FVKESK. CDR3 length: 16 residues.